The clone carrying this T cell receptor (beta chain) was detected many times. As yet, its antigen is unknown. Excluded: other autoimmune disease, uncontrolled infection, pregnancy or lactation. The sample originates from a study of Graves' ophthalmopathy and Graves' hyperthyroidism. Regarding the study as a whole: The study's model predicted ophthalmopathy progression at about 71% sensitivity and about 72% specificity.

Amplification of the TCR beta CDR3 regions used RNA transcripts (as template). The first-round RT-PCR employed HTBI primers together with the Qiagen OneStep RT-PCR kit. A multiplex PCR was then performed as the second round. TCRdb analysed the multiplex PCR reads with MiXCR anew, one entry per CDR3 protein. The data show a few hundred thousand distinct CDR3 sequences, with roughly 18% seen just once and 1.5% to 2% held by the top ten. The CDR3 length is 16 residues. Germline V gene lookup returns CDR1 MDHEN and CDR2 SYDVKM. The junction had 9 bases not matched to a gene; V was cut back by 5 bases and J by 1 base.

V gene TRBV28 combines with J gene TRBJ2-7; 9 nucleotides agree with TRBD1. Material for sequencing was peripheral blood. This clonotype originated in a woman aged 18-29 years with Graves' ophthalmopathy. The chain's CDR3 is CASSDLQGAESYEQYF. CDR3 nucleotide sequence: TGTGCCAGCAGTGACCTACAGGGGGCCGAATCCTACGAGCAGTACTTC.